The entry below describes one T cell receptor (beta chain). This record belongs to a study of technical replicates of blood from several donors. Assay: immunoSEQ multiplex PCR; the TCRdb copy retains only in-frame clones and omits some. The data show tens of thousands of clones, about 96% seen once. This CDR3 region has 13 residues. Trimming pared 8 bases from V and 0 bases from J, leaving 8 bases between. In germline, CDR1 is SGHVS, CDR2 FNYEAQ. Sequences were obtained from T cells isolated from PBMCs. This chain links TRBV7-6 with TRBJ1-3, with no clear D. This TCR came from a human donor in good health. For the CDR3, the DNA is TGTGCCAGCGGCCAGGTCTCTGGAAACACCATATATTTT. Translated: CASGQVSGNTIYF.